This TCR beta chain was captured in a study of blood T cell repertoires in COVID-19. Study information: COVID-19 samples from acute and convalescent phases originated in the United States, Italy and Spain.

The repertoire was sequenced with immunoSEQ multiplex PCR; TCRdb's copy has only in-frame clones and lacks some. The table has under 150,000 clones, approximately 90% seen once. Germline V CDR1 and CDR2: SGHVS, FNYEAQ. The CDR3 has 15 residues. V shed 6 bases, J shed 6 bases, and the junction held 10 bases outside the gene matches. The sample comprised peripheral blood. This sequence joins TRBV7-6 and TRBJ2-1, with 8 nucleotides matching TRBD1. This TCR was sampled from a woman between 45 and 65 years old with acute or convalescent COVID-19. The CDR3 DNA reads TGTGCCAGCAGTTCCGACAGGGGTAATATCAATGAGCAGTTCTTC. Translation gives CASSSDRGNINEQFF.